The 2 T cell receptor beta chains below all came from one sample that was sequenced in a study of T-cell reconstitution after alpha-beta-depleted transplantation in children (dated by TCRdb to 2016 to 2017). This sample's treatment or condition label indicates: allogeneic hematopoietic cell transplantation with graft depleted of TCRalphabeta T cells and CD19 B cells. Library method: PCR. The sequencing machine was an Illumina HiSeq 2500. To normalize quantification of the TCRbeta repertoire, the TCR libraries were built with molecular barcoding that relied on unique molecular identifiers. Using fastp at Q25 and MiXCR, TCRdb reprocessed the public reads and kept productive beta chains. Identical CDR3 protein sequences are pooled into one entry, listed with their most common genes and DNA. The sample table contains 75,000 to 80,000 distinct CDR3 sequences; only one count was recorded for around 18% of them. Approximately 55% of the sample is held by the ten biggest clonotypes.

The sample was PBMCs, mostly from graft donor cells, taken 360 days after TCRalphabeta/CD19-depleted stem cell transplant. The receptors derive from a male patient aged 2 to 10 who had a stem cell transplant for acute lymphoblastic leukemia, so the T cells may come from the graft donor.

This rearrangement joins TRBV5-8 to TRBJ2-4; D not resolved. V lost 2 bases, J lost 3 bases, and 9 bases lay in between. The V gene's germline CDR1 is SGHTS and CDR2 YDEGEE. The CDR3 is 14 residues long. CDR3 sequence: CASSFRSSKNIQYF. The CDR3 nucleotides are TGTGCCAGCAGCTTTAGGTCTAGCAAAAACATTCAGTACTTC.

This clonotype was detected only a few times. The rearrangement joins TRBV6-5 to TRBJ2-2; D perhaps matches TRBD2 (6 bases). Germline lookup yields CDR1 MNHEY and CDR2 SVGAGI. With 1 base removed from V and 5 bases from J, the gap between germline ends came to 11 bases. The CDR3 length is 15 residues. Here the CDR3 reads CASSYFRGATGELFF. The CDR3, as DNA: TGTGCCAGCAGTTACTTCCGCGGGGCGACCGGGGAGCTGTTTTTT.